This T cell receptor (beta chain) comes out of a study of type 1 regulatory T cells. Study overall: This in vitro CD4 product, T-allo10, is enriched for Tr1 cells and alloantigen-specific.

In TCRdb, the reads were re-called with MiXCR into one record per CDR3 protein. Of more than 60,000 distinct CDR3 sequences in the sample, around 62% were seen once. Study conclusions and caveats: Tr1 cells had a more restricted TCR repertoire than non-Tr1 cells.

As to this clonotype: As yet, its antigen is unknown.

This TCR derives from a human donor in good health. The sequenced material came from cultured non-Tr1 T cells, either the whole culture or a sorted T cell fraction (not recorded which).

The CDR3, as DNA: TGTGCCAGCAGTGGACAGGGCACCGGGGAGCTGTTTTTT. It translates to CASSGQGTGELFF. The rearrangement uses TRBV2 and TRBJ2-2; 7 positions match TRBD1. V lost 4 bases and J lost 4; bases outside the gene matches: 0. Per the germline V gene, CDR1 is SNHLY and CDR2 is FYNNEI. This CDR3 region has 13 residues.